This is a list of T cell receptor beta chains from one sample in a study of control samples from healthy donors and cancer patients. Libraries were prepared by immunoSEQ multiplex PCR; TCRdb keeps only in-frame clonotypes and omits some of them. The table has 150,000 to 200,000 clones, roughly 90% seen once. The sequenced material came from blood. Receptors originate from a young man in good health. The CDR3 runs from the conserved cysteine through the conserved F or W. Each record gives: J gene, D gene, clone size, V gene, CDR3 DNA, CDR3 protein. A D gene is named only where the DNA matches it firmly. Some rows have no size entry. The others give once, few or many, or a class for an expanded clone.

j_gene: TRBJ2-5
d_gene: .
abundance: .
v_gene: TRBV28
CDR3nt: TGTGCCAGCAGTTTAGTAGGCAGTCGGGAGACCCAGTACTTC
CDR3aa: CASSLVGSRETQYF

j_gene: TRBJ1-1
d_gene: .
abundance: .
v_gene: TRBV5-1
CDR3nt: TGCGCCAGCAGCTTACAGGGAGAGACTGAAGCTTTCTTT
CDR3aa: CASSLQGETEAFF

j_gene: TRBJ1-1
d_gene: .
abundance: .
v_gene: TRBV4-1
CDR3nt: TGCGCCAGCAGCCGTCTCGGGATGAACACTGAAGCTTTCTTT
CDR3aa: CASSRLGMNTEAFF

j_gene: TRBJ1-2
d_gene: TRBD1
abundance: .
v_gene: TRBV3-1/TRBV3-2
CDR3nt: TGTGCCAGCAGCTCTTGGGACAGGGGAGACTATGGCTACACCTTC
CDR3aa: CASSSWDRGDYGYTF

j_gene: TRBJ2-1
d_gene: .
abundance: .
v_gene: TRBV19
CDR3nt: TGTGCCAGTAGTCACCCGTATGGCAATGAGCAGTTCTTC
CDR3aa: CASSHPYGNEQFF

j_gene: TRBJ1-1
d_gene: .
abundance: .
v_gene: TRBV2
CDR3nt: TGTGCCAGCAGTGAGGGATCTGCGCGGGCTTTCTTT
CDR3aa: CASSEGSARAFF

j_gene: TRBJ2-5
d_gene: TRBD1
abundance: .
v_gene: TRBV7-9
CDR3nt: TGTGCCAGCCAGGGGGTAGAGGGGGCCCAAGAGACCCAGTACTTC
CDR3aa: CASQGVEGAQETQYF

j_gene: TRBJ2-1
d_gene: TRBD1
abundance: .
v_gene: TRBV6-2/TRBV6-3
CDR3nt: TGTGCCAGCAGCTCCCGGGACAGCTCCTACAATGAGCAGTTCTTC
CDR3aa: CASSSRDSSYNEQFF

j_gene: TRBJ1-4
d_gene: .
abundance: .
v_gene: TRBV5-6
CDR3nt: TGTGCCAGCAGCTTAAGAGGCAATAATGAAAAACTGTTTTTT
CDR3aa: CASSLRGNNEKLFF

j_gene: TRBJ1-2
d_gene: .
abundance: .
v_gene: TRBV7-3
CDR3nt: TGTGCCAGCAGCCCATCAGGGGTGGGCGGCTACACCTTC
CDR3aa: CASSPSGVGGYTF

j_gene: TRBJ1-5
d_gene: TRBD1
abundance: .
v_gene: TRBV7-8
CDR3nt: TGTGCCAGCAGCCCGGACAGGGGGCGAGCTTATAGCAATCAGCCCCAGCATTTT
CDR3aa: CASSPDRGRAYSNQPQHF

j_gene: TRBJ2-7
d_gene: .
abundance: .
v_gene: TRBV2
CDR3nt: TGTGCCAGCAGTCTTGGACGGTTATCCTACGAGCAGTACTTC
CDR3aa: CASSLGRLSYEQYF

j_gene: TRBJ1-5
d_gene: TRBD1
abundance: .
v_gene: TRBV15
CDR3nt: TGTGCCACCTCGACAGGGTTGTTCAATCAGCCCCAGCATTTT
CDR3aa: CATSTGLFNQPQHF

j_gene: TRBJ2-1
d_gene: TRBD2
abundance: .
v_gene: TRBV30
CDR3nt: TGTGCCTGGAGTAGCACGGGGGGTGAGCAGTTCTTC
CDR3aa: CAWSSTGGEQFF

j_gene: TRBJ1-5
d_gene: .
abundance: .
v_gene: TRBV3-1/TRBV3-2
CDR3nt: TGTGCCAGCAGCCAAGATCTCCGGGTAAGTCAGCCCCAGCATTTT
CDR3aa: CASSQDLRVSQPQHF

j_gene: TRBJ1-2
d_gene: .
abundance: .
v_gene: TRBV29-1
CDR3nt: TGCAGCTTCAGGGGCGCGGGGAACTATGGCTACACCTTC
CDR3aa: CSFRGAGNYGYTF

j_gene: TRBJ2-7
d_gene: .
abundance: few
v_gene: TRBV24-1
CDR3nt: TGTGCCACAAGTGATTCCCAGGCGTCCTACGAGCAGTACTTC
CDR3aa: CATSDSQASYEQYF

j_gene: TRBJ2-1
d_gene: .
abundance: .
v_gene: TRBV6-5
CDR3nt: TGTGCCAGCCGGGGGAGGAATGAGCAGTTCTTC
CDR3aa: CASRGRNEQFF

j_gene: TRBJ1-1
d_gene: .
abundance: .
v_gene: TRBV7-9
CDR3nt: TGTGCCAGCAGCTCAGGCGGTTGGGTAAGGATGAACACTGAAGCTTTCTTT
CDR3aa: CASSSGGWVRMNTEAFF

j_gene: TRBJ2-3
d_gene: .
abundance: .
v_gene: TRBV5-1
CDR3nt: TGCGCCAGCAGCAGGGACCGACCCCACTCCGATACGCAGTATTTT
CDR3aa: CASSRDRPHSDTQYF

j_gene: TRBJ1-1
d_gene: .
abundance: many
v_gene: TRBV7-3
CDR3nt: TGTGCCAGCAGCTTAGAAACAGGGACTATGGTCACTGAAGCTTTCTTT
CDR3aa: CASSLETGTMVTEAFF

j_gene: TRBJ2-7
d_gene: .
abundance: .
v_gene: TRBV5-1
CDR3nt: TGCGCCAGCAGCTTGGTGGAGGGCTCCTACGAGCAGTACTTC
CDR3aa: CASSLVEGSYEQYF

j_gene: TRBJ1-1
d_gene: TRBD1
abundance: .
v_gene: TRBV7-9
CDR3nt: TGTGCCAGCAGGTCCCAGGGGGTTGACACTGAAGCTTTCTTT
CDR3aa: CASRSQGVDTEAFF

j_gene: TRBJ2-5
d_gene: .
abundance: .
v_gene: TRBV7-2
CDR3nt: TGTGCCAGCAGCCTGGACCCGACCTTGGGGGAGACCCAGTACTTC
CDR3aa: CASSLDPTLGETQYF

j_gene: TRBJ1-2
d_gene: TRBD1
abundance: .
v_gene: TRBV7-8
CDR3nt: TGTGCCAGCAGCTTGATCGGGACAGCGTATGGCTACACCTTC
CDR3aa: CASSLIGTAYGYTF

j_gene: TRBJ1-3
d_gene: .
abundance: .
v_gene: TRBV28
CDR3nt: TGTGCCACCCTAAAACAGGGCGCTGGAAACACCATATATTTT
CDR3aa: CATLKQGAGNTIYF

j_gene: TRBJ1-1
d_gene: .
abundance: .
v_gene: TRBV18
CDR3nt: TGTGCCAGCTCACTAGAGGAACGGATGAACACTGAAGCTTTCTTT
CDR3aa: CASSLEERMNTEAFF

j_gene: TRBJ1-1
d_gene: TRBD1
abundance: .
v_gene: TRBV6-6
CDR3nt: TGTGCCAGCAGTGACGGGACAGGGGGAAACACTGAAGCTTTCTTT
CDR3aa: CASSDGTGGNTEAFF

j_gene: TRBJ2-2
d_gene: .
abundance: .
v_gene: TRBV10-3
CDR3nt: TGTGCCATCAGTGAAATTATCCTCACCGGGGAGCTGTTTTTT
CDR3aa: CAISEIILTGELFF